A single sample is the source of the 8 T cell receptor beta chains below, sequenced in a study of CD8 T cells in ankylosing spondylitis. TCRdb reprocessed the 5' RACE reads with MiXCR, giving one entry per CDR3 protein. The data show about 160,000 distinct CDR3 sequences, with around 17% seen just once and under 9% held by the top ten. Sequencing input: blood, either unsorted or a sorted T cell fraction (not recorded which). Receptor source: a male donor with ankylosing spondylitis or in good health (not recorded which).

This clonotype was seen just once. The chain recombines TRBV5-1 with TRBJ2-4, with TRBD1 identical over 7 bases. This CDR3 is 15 amino acids long. Germline V CDR1 and CDR2: SGHRS, YFSETQ. V was clipped by 4 bases and J by 5 bases; unmatched bases: 9. Here the CDR3 reads CASSPLGQPENIQYF. For the CDR3, the DNA is TGCGCCAGCAGCCCCCTGGGACAGCCAGAAAACATTCAGTACTTC.

The chain is built from TRBV29-1 and TRBJ2-5; 10 nucleotides align to TRBD2. Germline CDR1 and CDR2: SQVTM and ANQGSEA. The CDR3 length is 15 residues. V dropped 6 bases and J dropped 4; count of bases not matched to a gene: 11. Written as DNA, the CDR3 is TGCAGCGTCTCTCGACGACTAGCGGGCCCAGAGACCCAGTACTTC. This codes for CSVSRRLAGPETQYF.

This clonotype was counted ten times or more. The chain is built from TRBV20-1 and TRBJ1-2; tentatively, D is TRBD1 (5 bases). Trimming stripped 0 bases from V and 2 bases from J, with 16 bases between. The CDR3 extends over 16 amino acids. The V gene's germline CDR1 is DFQATT and CDR2 SNEGSKA (reference sequence). The CDR3 DNA is TGCAGTGCTAGAGATACCCAGGGAATTAGAAACTATGGCTACACCTTC. Encoded protein: CSARDTQGIRNYGYTF.

This clonotype appeared many times. The V and J genes are TRBV20-1 and TRBJ2-5, with TRBD2 identical over 13 bases. The J segment lost 5 bases and the V segment lost 5 bases, leaving 8 bases of the junction unmatched. Germline V gene lookup returns CDR1 DFQATT and CDR2 SNEGSKA (reference sequence). This CDR3 is 15 amino acids long. The CDR3 DNA follows: TGCAGTGCTGCGGGACTAGCGGGAATAGGGGAGACCCAGTACTTC. Its translation: CSAAGLAGIGETQYF.

This clonotype was recorded a few times. This chain joins TRBV7-2 and TRBJ2-6; unclear D gene. The CDR3 loop spans 17 amino acids. V was clipped by 5 bases and J by 0 bases, with 14 bases between them. The germline V gene has CDR1 SGHTA and CDR2 FQGNSA. The CDR3 protein is CASSLQILFSGANVLTF. Here the CDR3 DNA reads TGTGCCAGCAGCCTACAGATTCTGTTCTCTGGGGCCAACGTCCTGACTTTC.

In its sample, this clonotype was seen a few times. This chain connects TRBV29-1 to TRBJ2-5; the match to TRBD1 covers 10 bases. The CDR3 runs to 13 residues. Germline lookup yields CDR1 SQVTM and CDR2 ANQGSEA. Trimming at V came to 5 bases and at J to 6 bases, leaving 6 bases not matched to a gene. Here the CDR3 reads CSVQGQGGKTQYF. The CDR3 DNA sequence: TGCAGCGTTCAAGGACAGGGGGGAAAGACCCAGTACTTC. Full variable domain (rest looked up from reference TRBV29-1 and TRBJ2-5): SAVISQKPSRDICQRGTSLTIQCQVDSQVTMMFWYRQQPGQSLTLIATANQGSEATYESGFVIDKFPISRPNLTFSTLTVSNMSPEDSSIYLCSVQGQGGKTQYFGPGTRLLVL.

This clonotype occurred many times. The chain employs TRBV7-2 and TRBJ2-1; 10 nucleotides align to TRBD2. The CDR3 has 15 residues. In germline, CDR1 is SGHTA, CDR2 FQGNSA. J gave up 4 bases and V 4 bases, and 4 bases lay outside the gene matches. The CDR3 is CASSSTSGFYNEQFF. DNA of the CDR3: TGTGCCAGCAGCTCGACTAGCGGGTTTTACAATGAGCAGTTCTTC. Based on the CDR3 plus reference TRBV7-2 and TRBJ2-1, the full variable domain is GAGVSQSPSNKVTEKGKDVELRCDPISGHTALYWYRQSLGQGLEFLIYFQGNSAPDKSGLPSDRFSAERTGGSVSTLTIQRTQQEDSAVYLCASSSTSGFYNEQFFGPGTRLTVL.

The V gene is TRBV2, the J gene TRBJ2-7, with 8 nucleotides matching TRBD2. This CDR3 has 13 amino acids. Germline CDR1 SNHLY, CDR2 FYNNEI. V gave up 7 bases and J gave up 4 bases; unmatched junction bases: 6. Here the CDR3 DNA reads TGTGCCAGCAACCGGGAGGGTGGTTACGAGCAGTACTTC. It specifies CASNREGGYEQYF.